This T cell receptor (beta chain) was observed in a study of T cells in Graves' hyperthyroidism and ophthalmopathy. Amplification targeted TCR beta CDR3 regions from RNA transcripts. HTBI primers were employed in a first-round RT-PCR of the TCR CDR3. MiXCR was run by TCRdb on the multiplex PCR reads, yielding one entry per CDR3 protein. Here the sample spans about 210,000 distinct CDR3 sequences, 18% being singletons. CDR3 length: 13 amino acids. Trimming left V 3 bases short and J 2 bases short, with 7 bases between. Germline-derived CDR1 and CDR2 are MNHEY and SVGEGT. This clonotype has ten or more counts.

The sample was blood. The sequence was obtained from a man aged 40-49 years with Graves' hyperthyroidism. V is TRBV6-2 or TRBV6-3 and J is TRBJ1-1, with D unresolved. DNA for the CDR3: TGTGCCAGCAGTTATGGGAGAAACACTGAAGCTTTCTTT. Its protein is CASSYGRNTEAFF.